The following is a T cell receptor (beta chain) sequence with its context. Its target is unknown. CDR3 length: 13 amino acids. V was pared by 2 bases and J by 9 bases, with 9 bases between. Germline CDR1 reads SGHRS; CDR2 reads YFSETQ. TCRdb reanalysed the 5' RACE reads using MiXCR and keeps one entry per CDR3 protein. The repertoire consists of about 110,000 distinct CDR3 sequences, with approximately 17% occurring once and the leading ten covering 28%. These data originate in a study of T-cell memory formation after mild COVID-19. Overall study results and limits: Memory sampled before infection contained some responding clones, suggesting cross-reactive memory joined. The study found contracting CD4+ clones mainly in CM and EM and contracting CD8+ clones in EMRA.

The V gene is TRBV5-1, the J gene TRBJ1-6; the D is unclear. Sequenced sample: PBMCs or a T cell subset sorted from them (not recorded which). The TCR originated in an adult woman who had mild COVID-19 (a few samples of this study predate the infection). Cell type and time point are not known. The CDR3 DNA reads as TGCGCCAGCAGCTTCGGTTGGGGTTCACCCCTCCACTTT. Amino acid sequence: CASSFGWGSPLHF.